The 21 T cell receptor beta chains given below trace back to one sample, sequenced in a study of cytotoxic CD8 clonotypes in ibrutinib-treated CLL. This table comes from immunoSEQ multiplex PCR, and its TCRdb copy is limited to in-frame clones, with some not included. The sample contains about 140,000 clones, 80% of which appear only once. The sample in question was PBMCs, obtained after 36 months of ibrutinib treatment. All receptors derive from a human donor with chronic lymphocytic leukemia.

V and J are TRBV4-1 and TRBJ1-2; 8 bases fit TRBD1. V lost 7 bases to trimming and J lost 6 bases; unmatched junction nucleotides: 13. The CDR3 runs to 15 residues. Looked up from germline, CDR1 is MGHRA and CDR2 is YSYEKL. As DNA, the CDR3 is TGCGCCAGCAATCACTGGGCAGGGGGCGCAAATGGCTACACCTTC. The encoded protein is CASNHWAGGANGYTF.

This chain links TRBV11-2 with TRBJ2-3; D is undetermined. Per the germline V gene, CDR1 is SGHAT and CDR2 is FQNNGV. CDR3 length equals 13 residues. Trimming cost V 0 bases and J 4 bases, with 5 bases left between them. In nucleotides, the CDR3 is TGTGCCAGCAGCTTAGATATTTCAGATACGCAGTATTTT. The encoded protein is CASSLDISDTQYF.

The CDR3 protein is CASSSYQGEWSHEQYF. CDR3 bases: TGCGCCAGCAGTTCCTATCAGGGGGAATGGAGCCACGAGCAGTACTTC. This chain connects TRBV5-1 to TRBJ2-7; 7 positions match TRBD1. The CDR3 spans 16 residues. Germline values: CDR1 SGHRS, CDR2 YFSETQ. V gave up 5 bases and J gave up 5 bases; unmatched junction bases: 16.

The chain uses TRBV5-5 and TRBJ2-7, with D maybe TRBD2 (5 bases). Germline assignment: CDR1 SGHKS and CDR2 YYEKEE (reference sequence). The CDR3 spans 16 residues. V was shortened by 3 bases and J by 5 bases, with 21 bases between the two germline ends. CDR3 nucleotide sequence: TGTGCCAGCAGCTACCTCATCAACAATGAGAGGGACGAGCAGTACTTC. Amino acids: CASSYLINNERDEQYF.

This chain uses TRBV6-5 with TRBJ1-1, with 7 bases identical to TRBD1. Germline CDR1 reads MNHEY; CDR2 reads SVGAGI. This CDR3 is built from 13 residues. The J segment lost 1 base and the V segment lost 6 bases, leaving 2 bases of the junction unmatched. CDR3 DNA sequence: TGTGCCAGCAGCAGACAGGGGAACACTGAAGCTTTCTTT. Translating it yields CASSRQGNTEAFF.

The chain recombines TRBV30 with TRBJ1-5; 8 positions agree with TRBD1. Trimming cost V 3 bases and J 6 bases; bases outside gene matches: 10. The CDR3 sequence is 15 residues long. Germline V gives CDR1 GTSNPN, CDR2 SVGIG (reference sequence). CDR3 sequence reads: CAWSGDRLVGQPQHF. For the CDR3, the DNA is TGTGCCTGGAGCGGGGACAGGCTCGTGGGTCAGCCCCAGCATTTT.

Within the sample, this clone is medium-sized. The gene calls are TRBV7-7 and TRBJ2-5; D unresolved. Germline V lookup: CDR1 SSHAT, CDR2 FNYEAQ (reference sequence). V lost 1 base, J lost 6 bases, and 12 bases lay in between. The CDR3 covers 14 residues. The CDR3 nucleotides read TGTGCCAGCAGCTTAGTCCCTAGGGAAAAGACCCAGTACTTC. This codes for CASSLVPREKTQYF.

V is TRBV19 and J is TRBJ1-5; the D gene is possibly TRBD1 (5 bases). V dropped 7 bases and J dropped 5 bases, with 15 bases sitting between them. Per germline, CDR1 LNHDA and CDR2 SQIVND (reference sequence). The CDR3 has 14 amino acids. DNA for the CDR3: TGTGCCAGTACCCCTCTAGGGGCGCATCAGCCCCAGCATTTT. It codes for CASTPLGAHQPQHF.

V is TRBV27 and J is TRBJ1-6, with 9 bases lining up with TRBD1. Germline V gives CDR1 MNHEY, CDR2 SMNVEV (reference sequence). The CDR3 has 16 residues. The ends lost 2 bases at V and 7 bases at J; junction bases unmatched: 6. In DNA form, the CDR3 reads TGTGCCAGCAGTTTAACGCCCGGACAGGGGAATTCACCCCTCCACTTT. Residues: CASSLTPGQGNSPLHF.

J is TRBJ2-7 and V is TRBV7-9, with TRBD2 as a possible D gene (6 bases). The CDR3 is made up of 17 amino acids. CDR1 is SEHNR and CDR2 is FQNEAQ in the germline V gene (reference sequence). Trimming took off 1 base at V and 1 base at J, with 17 bases between the two ends. The CDR3 nucleotides read TGTGCCAGCAGCTTAGTCCTTGCCCGGGACTTATCCTACGAGCAGTACTTC. Its translation is CASSLVLARDLSYEQYF.

V and J are TRBV6-5 and TRBJ2-1, with 8 bases lining up with TRBD2. CDR1 is MNHEY, CDR2 SVGAGI, per germline. Trimming cost V 2 bases and J 4 bases; bases outside gene matches: 1. The CDR3 totals 14 residues. CDR3 DNA sequence: TGTGCCAGCAGTTACGGCGGGAGGTACAATGAGCAGTTCTTC. Its protein is CASSYGGRYNEQFF.

The chain recombines TRBV9 with TRBJ1-2; no clear D. The CDR3 consists of 15 residues. V lost 5 bases and J lost 1, with 15 bases in between. CDR1 and CDR2 from the germline V gene are SGDLS and YYNGEE. The CDR3 protein is CASSRTLTDNYGYTF. DNA of the CDR3: TGTGCCAGCAGTCGAACTTTGACCGATAACTATGGCTACACCTTC.

This clone was found a few times. The V call is TRBV15, the J call TRBJ1-2; TRBD1 aligns across 7 bases. From germline, CDR1 is LNHNV and CDR2 YYDKDF (reference sequence). The V gene end was trimmed by 2 bases and the J gene end by 4 bases; junction bases not matched to a gene: 7. This CDR3 is built from 15 residues. CDR3 sequence: CATSRRIGGTYGYTF. Here the CDR3 DNA reads TGTGCCACCAGCAGACGAATAGGGGGCACCTATGGCTACACCTTC.

The V and J genes are TRBV6-5 and TRBJ2-7, with 12 bases aligning to TRBD1. V lost 4 bases and J lost 5; bases outside the gene matches: 9. CDR3 length: 16 amino acids. Per germline, CDR1 MNHEY and CDR2 SVGAGI. The CDR3 DNA reads as TGTGCCAGCAGTTCCCCCAGGGACAGGGGGCGGCACGAGCAGTACTTC. Encoded protein: CASSSPRDRGRHEQYF.

CDR3 protein: CASSLVKTGTPGYTF. CDR3 coding DNA: TGTGCCAGCAGTTTAGTGAAGACAGGGACTCCTGGCTACACCTTC. The genes are TRBV28 and TRBJ1-2; 7 positions match TRBD1. The V and J ends lost 2 bases and 7 bases, in that order; junction bases with no gene match: 10. The CDR3 totals 15 residues. Germline CDR1 is MDHEN and CDR2 is SYDVKM.

The V call is TRBV30, the J call TRBJ1-2; D gene ambiguous. The CDR3 length is 11 residues. Trimming stripped 6 bases from V and 8 bases from J, with 13 bases between. CDR1 and CDR2 (germline): GTSNPN, SVGIG (reference sequence). The CDR3 reads CACSWRFGYTF. CDR3 coding DNA: TGTGCCTGTTCCTGGCGTTTCGGCTACACCTTC. Full variable domain (remainder filled in from reference TRBV30 and TRBJ1-2): SQTIHQWPATLVQPVGSPLSLECTVEGTSNPNLYWYRQAAGRGLQLLFYSVGIGQISSEVPQNLSASRPQDRQFILSSKKLLLSDSGFYLCACSWRFGYTFGSGTRLTVV.

The gene calls are TRBV28 and TRBJ2-1; weak D call: TRBD2 (5 bases). The CDR3 extends over 13 amino acids. Trimming pared 5 bases from V and 3 bases from J, leaving 8 bases between. Germline V CDR1 and CDR2: MDHEN, SYDVKM. The CDR3 nucleotides read TGTGCCAGCAGTACGAGCGGCTACAATGAGCAGTTCTTC. Translated: CASSTSGYNEQFF.

The chain uses TRBV27 and TRBJ1-5; D might be TRBD1 (5 bases). The CDR3 sequence is 14 residues long. Germline V gene sequence: CDR1 MNHEY, CDR2 SMNVEV (reference sequence). Trimming took 2 bases from V and 2 from J, leaving 7 bases between them. In DNA form, the CDR3 reads TGTGCCAGCAGTTTAAGACAGCGCAATCAGCCCCAGCATTTT. Residues: CASSLRQRNQPQHF.

This chain connects TRBV9 to TRBJ1-1; the D is unclear. This CDR3 spans 14 amino acids. V lost 4 bases and J lost 4, with 14 bases in between. Germline V gives CDR1 SGDLS, CDR2 YYNGEE. The CDR3 protein is CASSLDGRGTEAFF. The CDR3 DNA reads as TGTGCCAGCAGCCTAGACGGTCGCGGCACTGAAGCTTTCTTT.

This clone was picked up a small number of times. This chain links TRBV30 with TRBJ2-3; D is uncertain. This CDR3 spans 12 amino acids. Germline V CDR1 and CDR2: GTSNPN, SVGIG (reference sequence). V shed 2 bases and J shed 2 bases, with 5 bases lying between them. In nucleotides, the CDR3 is TGTGCCTGGAGTTGGGACACAGATACGCAGTATTTT. Residues: CAWSWDTDTQYF.

Turning to this clone: A read error may account for a junction end that differs from germline. J is TRBJ1-2 and V is TRBV2; the D is unclear. Germline V lookup: CDR1 SNHLY, CDR2 FYNNEI. The CDR3 sequence is 10 residues long. CDR3 amino acids: CVSSQGGYTF. DNA for the CDR3: TGTGTCAGCAGTCAAGGGGGCTACACCTTC.